These T cell receptor beta chains were read from a single sample in a study of shared clonotypes between healthy human individuals. Some clones are missing from TCRdb's copy, which holds only in-frame ones; the method was immunoSEQ multiplex PCR. The repertoire holds under 2.5 million clones, with 80% to 95% as singletons. The material sequenced was naive CD4+ T cells from PBMCs. Receptors originate from a man between 18 and 35 years old in good health. Some clones in this sample may be carry-over from other donors' samples. Both conserved end residues are part of each CDR3. A D gene is named only where the DNA matches it firmly. Only part of the rows carry a size: once, few, many, or a class if the clone is expanded.

d_gene	v_gene	abundance	j_gene	len	CDR3aa	CDR3nt
TRBD2	TRBV7-2	NA	TRBJ2-1	16	CASSPTRLAGGNEQFF	TGTGCCAGCAGCCCTACTCGACTAGCGGGAGGCAATGAGCAGTTCTTC
TRBD1	TRBV18	NA	TRBJ2-7	15	CASSPRTGTLYEQYF	TGTGCCAGCTCACCCCGGACAGGGACCCTATACGAGCAGTACTTC
NA	TRBV28	NA	TRBJ1-5	12	CASRLNNQPQHF	TGTGCCAGCAGACTGAATAATCAGCCCCAGCATTTT
NA	TRBV25-1	NA	TRBJ2-5	18	CASSEYLVAPTRRETQYF	TGTGCCAGCAGTGAATATCTCGTAGCCCCTACGCGGCGGGAGACCCAGTACTTC
NA	TRBV19	NA	TRBJ2-5	12	CASSAGWETQYF	TGTGCCAGTAGTGCGGGGTGGGAGACCCAGTACTTC
NA	TRBV7-9	NA	TRBJ1-2	14	CASSLAGVNYGYTF	TGTGCCAGCAGCTTAGCAGGGGTGAACTATGGCTACACCTTC
TRBD1	TRBV28	NA	TRBJ1-4	15	CASRPDRVVSEKLFF	TGTGCCAGCAGACCTGACAGGGTAGTAAGTGAAAAACTGTTTTTT
NA	TRBV6-5	NA	TRBJ2-4	15	CASRPGTAGQNIQYF	TGTGCCAGCAGGCCCGGGACAGCGGGACAAAACATTCAGTACTTC
TRBD2	TRBV4-2	NA	TRBJ2-7	13	CASSPRGAYEQYF	TGTGCCAGCAGCCCTCGGGGGGCCTACGAGCAGTACTTC
NA	TRBV5-1	NA	TRBJ2-1	13	CASSLVVVDEQFF	TGCGCCAGCAGCTTGGTTGTAGTTGATGAGCAGTTCTTC
TRBD1	TRBV28	NA	TRBJ1-6	14	CASSLTGRESPLHF	TGTGCCAGCAGTTTGACAGGGAGGGAATCACCCCTCCACTTT
NA	TRBV28	NA	TRBJ2-7	20	CASSFTLPFGQGIYSYEQYF	TGTGCCAGCAGTTTCACACTCCCTTTTGGCCAGGGGATATACTCCTACGAGCAGTACTTC
NA	TRBV7-2	NA	TRBJ1-2	16	CASSLGTGTTSYGYTF	TGTGCCAGCAGCTTAGGGACCGGGACAACAAGCTATGGCTACACCTTC
NA	TRBV9	NA	TRBJ2-6	17	CASSVAQGSSGANVLTF	TGTGCCAGCAGCGTAGCTCAAGGGAGCTCTGGGGCCAACGTCCTGACTTTC
NA	TRBV18	few	TRBJ1-2	11	CASSPLYGYTF	TGTGCCAGCTCACCCCTCTATGGCTACACCTTC
TRBD1	TRBV5-1	NA	TRBJ1-1	16	CASSLGPRTGNTEAFF	TGCGCCAGCAGCTTGGGCCCCCGGACAGGGAACACTGAAGCTTTCTTT
NA	TRBV5-1	NA	TRBJ2-2	14	CASSLAGGPGELFF	TGCGCCAGCAGCTTGGCGGGGGGCCCCGGGGAGCTGTTTTTT
NA	TRBV4-1	NA	TRBJ2-7	16	CASSQARWSGSHEQYF	TGCGCCAGCAGCCAAGCCCGTTGGTCGGGGTCCCACGAGCAGTACTTC
TRBD1	TRBV12-5	NA	TRBJ1-2	14	CASAPTGGGYGYTF	TGTGCTAGTGCTCCGACAGGGGGAGGATATGGCTACACCTTC
NA	TRBV27	NA	TRBJ2-4	14	CASTQGRGINIQYF	TGTGCCAGCACCCAAGGGAGAGGGATAAACATTCAGTACTTC
TRBD1	TRBV30	NA	TRBJ2-1	15	CAWAPGTGGRNEQFF	TGTGCCTGGGCCCCGGGGACAGGGGGGAGAAATGAGCAGTTCTTC
NA	TRBV27	NA	TRBJ2-5	14	CASSLWAALETQYF	TGTGCCAGCAGTTTATGGGCGGCCCTGGAGACCCAGTACTTC
TRBD1	TRBV2	NA	TRBJ2-1	18	CASSEREVGTGADNEQFF	TGTGCCAGCAGTGAAAGGGAGGTGGGGACAGGGGCGGACAATGAGCAGTTCTTC
NA	TRBV6-1	NA	TRBJ1-2	11	CASSESGAATF	TGTGCCAGCAGTGAATCAGGGGCCGCCACCTTC
TRBD2	TRBV28	NA	TRBJ2-1	19	CASSFRTSGKRSSYNEQFF	TGTGCCAGCAGTTTCAGGACTAGCGGGAAACGAAGCTCCTACAATGAGCAGTTCTTC
NA	TRBV2	NA	TRBJ2-5	14	CASSFDWVQETQYF	TGTGCCAGCAGTTTCGACTGGGTACAAGAGACCCAGTACTTC
TRBD1	TRBV4-2	NA	TRBJ2-4	17	CASSQVVQGVAKNIQYF	TGTGCCAGCAGCCAAGTGGTGCAGGGGGTAGCCAAAAACATTCAGTACTTC
TRBD2	TRBV27	NA	TRBJ2-3	16	CASSPRGTTITDTQYF	TGTGCCAGCAGCCCACGAGGGACTACGATAACAGATACGCAGTATTTT
NA	TRBV5-1	NA	TRBJ2-1	15	CASSLGQGEAGEQFF	TGCGCCAGCAGCTTGGGTCAGGGGGAGGCTGGTGAGCAGTTCTTC
NA	TRBV28	NA	TRBJ2-1	13	CASSQPQGDEQFF	TGTGCCAGCAGCCAACCCCAGGGCGATGAGCAGTTCTTC
NA	TRBV12-5	NA	TRBJ2-3	15	CASAAMGRDTDTQYF	TGTGCTAGTGCCGCAATGGGGCGGGACACAGATACGCAGTATTTT
TRBD1	TRBV15	NA	TRBJ2-1	15	CATRLTGGGRNEQFF	TGTGCCACAAGATTGACAGGGGGCGGTAGGAATGAGCAGTTCTTC
NA	TRBV6-5	NA	TRBJ2-3	13	CASSYSYPDTQYF	TGTGCCAGCAGTTACTCGTATCCAGATACGCAGTATTTT
NA	TRBV6-1	NA	TRBJ2-1	15	CASSDDNWPLNEQFF	TGTGCCAGCAGTGATGACAACTGGCCCCTCAATGAGCAGTTCTTC
NA	TRBV18	NA	TRBJ2-5	14	CASSPLEGSETQYF	TGTGCCAGCTCACCATTAGAAGGTTCAGAGACCCAGTACTTC
NA	TRBV30	once	TRBJ2-7	14	CAWSVGPSLYEQYF	TGTGCCTGGAGTGTGGGACCATCCCTATACGAGCAGTACTTC
NA	TRBV6-6	NA	TRBJ1-1	12	CASGLEVGEAFF	TGTGCCAGCGGACTTGAAGTTGGGGAAGCTTTCTTT
NA	TRBV7-2	NA	TRBJ2-1	13	CASSSDSGVEQFF	TGTGCCAGCAGCTCCGACTCAGGGGTTGAGCAGTTCTTC
NA	TRBV20-1	NA	TRBJ2-7	10	CSGEEGEQYF	TGCAGTGGGGAGGAGGGTGAGCAGTACTTC
NA	TRBV7-2	NA	TRBJ1-6	14	CASSPDPLYSPLHF	TGTGCCAGCAGCCCCGACCCACTCTATTCACCCCTCCACTTT
NA	TRBV4-2	NA	TRBJ1-2	14	CASSQDRERGGYTF	TGTGCCAGCAGCCAAGATAGAGAGCGGGGTGGCTACACCTTC
NA	TRBV11-2	NA	TRBJ1-1	12	CASRARSTEAFF	TGTGCCAGCAGAGCGAGGAGCACTGAAGCTTTCTTT
NA	TRBV18	NA	TRBJ1-5	14	CASSPENSNQPQHF	TGTGCCAGCTCACCAGAAAATAGCAATCAGCCCCAGCATTTT
TRBD1	TRBV6-1	NA	TRBJ1-3	15	CASSERQGSGNTIYF	TGTGCCAGCAGTGAACGACAGGGGTCTGGAAACACCATATATTTT
NA	TRBV28	few	TRBJ1-1	15	CASSPIGKGRIEAFF	TGTGCCAGCAGTCCTATCGGGAAGGGGCGGATTGAAGCTTTCTTT
NA	TRBV5-4	once	TRBJ2-1	11	CASIYVDEQFF	TGTGCCAGCATCTATGTCGATGAGCAGTTCTTC
NA	TRBV28	NA	TRBJ2-1	12	CASSLEGGEQFF	TGTGCCAGCAGTTTAGAAGGGGGTGAGCAGTTCTTC
NA	TRBV6-1	NA	TRBJ2-1	12	CASSDTYNEQFF	TGTGCCAGCAGTGACACATACAATGAGCAGTTCTTC
NA	TRBV19	NA	TRBJ2-5	15	CASSKGSTQGETQYF	TGTGCCAGTAGTAAAGGCTCAACTCAGGGGGAGACCCAGTACTTC
TRBD2	TRBV6-1	NA	TRBJ2-1	15	CASSKGLAGVNEQFF	TGTGCCAGCAGTAAGGGACTAGCGGGAGTCAATGAGCAGTTCTTC
TRBD1	TRBV27	NA	TRBJ1-1	14	CASSAITGGVGAFF	TGTGCCAGCAGTGCGATCACAGGGGGCGTTGGAGCTTTCTTT
TRBD1	TRBV18	NA	TRBJ1-5	17	CASSPLTGGAGNQPQHF	TGTGCCAGCTCACCATTGACAGGGGGCGCGGGCAATCAGCCCCAGCATTTT
NA	TRBV6-1	NA	TRBJ2-2	15	CASSEWQIHTGELFF	TGTGCCAGCAGTGAATGGCAGATTCACACCGGGGAGCTGTTTTTT
NA	TRBV2	NA	TRBJ2-1	13	CANQYGEGNEQFF	TGTGCCAACCAGTATGGCGAGGGCAATGAGCAGTTCTTC
NA	TRBV27	NA	TRBJ1-5	15	CASSLDRYSNQPQHF	TGTGCCAGCAGTCTGGACCGATATAGCAATCAGCCCCAGCATTTT
NA	TRBV7-8	NA	TRBJ1-3	15	CASSPTSTPGNTIYF	TGTGCCAGCAGCCCTACGTCGACACCTGGAAACACCATATATTTT
TRBD1	TRBV5-1	once	TRBJ1-2	13	CASSLQGADGYTF	TGCGCCAGCAGCTTGCAGGGGGCAGATGGCTACACCTTC
NA	TRBV2	NA	TRBJ2-2	12	CASSRGSGELFF	TGTGCCAGCAGTAGGGGTTCCGGGGAGCTGTTTTTT
NA	TRBV28	NA	TRBJ2-3	15	CASSRDIVSTDTQYF	TGTGCCAGCAGTAGAGATATTGTTAGCACAGATACGCAGTATTTT
NA	TRBV6-1	NA	TRBJ1-4	15	CASSDRRAPNEKLFF	TGTGCCAGCAGTGACCGCAGGGCCCCTAATGAAAAACTGTTTTTT